The clone carrying this T cell receptor (beta chain) was observed many times. What it binds is unknown. This sample is part of a study of T-cell reconstitution after alpha-beta-depleted transplantation in children. The CDR3 sequence is 15 residues long. Trimming removed 0 bases from V and 6 bases from J, with 10 bases in between. Germline V gives CDR1 SGHDT, CDR2 YYEEEE. Unique molecular identifiers were used to barcode this TCRbeta library. TCRdb re-called the PCR reads with MiXCR, one entry per CDR3 protein. In the table there are fewer than 250,000 distinct CDR3 sequences, 6.5% to 10% of which are singletons. Whole-study results and caveats: Roughly two months post-transplant, alpha-beta T cells reportedly originated from several hundred graft clones that had expanded. Surviving recipient T cells and intrathymic progenitors accounted for some patients' high TCRbeta diversity at day 60. Among T cells one year after transplant, newly produced cells accounted for most counts and diversity.

The TCR originated in a male patient under 18 who had a stem cell transplant for acute lymphoblastic leukemia, so the T cells may come from the graft donor. Material: PBMCs, mostly from graft donor cells, obtained 180 days after TCRalphabeta/CD19-depleted stem cell transplant. The V gene is TRBV5-6, the J gene TRBJ1-6, with D hard to call. CDR3 sequence: CASSLDQFFNSPLHF. The CDR3 DNA reads as TGTGCCAGCAGCTTGGATCAGTTCTTTAATTCACCCCTCCACTTT.